This TCR beta chain emerged from a study of Ad26.COV2.S vaccination and SARS-CoV-2 variants. Points on this clone: What it binds is unknown.

The treatment here: around 19 received Ad26.COV2.S at low or high dose, single or two shots; 5 received placebo; per-sample allocation not given. Collection of samples fell on day 63 after the first vaccine or placebo injection. The donor's status was that of an adult aged 18-55 years in Boston. Trimming cost V 1 base and J 7 bases, with 10 bases left between them. The CDR3 runs to 13 residues. Looked up from germline, CDR1 is LNHDA and CDR2 is SQIVND (reference sequence). Study observations and caveats: Breadth measured for non-spike TCRs was similar across vaccine and placebo recipients. Placebo recipients showed lower spike-specific TCR breadth than vaccinees.

The method was immunoSEQ multiplex PCR; TCRdb's version includes in-frame clones alone and lacks a portion of them. The data show about 450,000 clones, roughly 89% seen once. Sequences were derived from peripheral blood, sampled in a trial of Ad26.COV2.S vaccine versus placebo. The chain recombines TRBV19 with TRBJ1-2, with no clear D. The source is a person aged 18-60 years who received the Ad26.COV2.S COVID-19 vaccine or a placebo. The chain's CDR3 is CASSIVLVFGYTF. CDR3 DNA sequence: TGTGCCAGTAGTATAGTTCTGGTTTTTGGCTACACCTTC.